A single sample is the source of the 3 T cell receptor beta chains below, sequenced in a study of shared clonotypes between healthy human individuals. Some clones are missing from TCRdb's copy, which holds only in-frame ones; the method was immunoSEQ multiplex PCR. The profile covers approximately 1,000,000 clones, with around 78% appearing a single time and approximately 0.5% taken by the ten largest. The source material was memory CD4+ T cells from PBMCs. Described subset: CD45RA-negative fraction. These receptor sequences come from a man aged 18 to 29 in good health. Some clones in this sample may be carry-over from other donors' samples.

This chain joins TRBV19 and TRBJ2-1; 8 bases are shared with TRBD2. Germline assignment: CDR1 LNHDA and CDR2 SQIVND (reference sequence). The CDR3 has 13 amino acids. V lost 8 bases, J lost 8 bases, and 8 bases stayed unmatched. Here the CDR3 DNA reads TGTGCCAGTGGTCGGCGGGAGGTCCATGAGCAGTTCTTC. As protein: CASGRREVHEQFF.

The V call is TRBV6-1, the J call TRBJ1-2; 7 nucleotides align to TRBD1. Trimming took 2 bases from V and 3 from J; bases not matched to a gene: 3. Germline V gene lookup returns CDR1 MNHNS and CDR2 SASEGT. The CDR3 length is 14 residues. The CDR3 loop reads CASSEQGGDYGYTF. In DNA, the CDR3 is TGTGCCAGCAGTGAACAGGGGGGAGACTATGGCTACACCTTC.

Details on this clone: Other DNA sequences in the same sample also yield this CDR3. The rearrangement links TRBV7-3 to TRBJ2-2, with a tentative D call TRBD2 (6 bases). The germline gives CDR1 SGHTA, CDR2 FQGTGA. The CDR3 length is 14 residues. V lost 3 bases and J lost 2, with 7 bases in between. CDR3 residues: CASSLEGNTGELFF. In DNA, the CDR3 is TGTGCCAGCAGCTTGGAGGGTAACACCGGGGAGCTGTTTTTT.